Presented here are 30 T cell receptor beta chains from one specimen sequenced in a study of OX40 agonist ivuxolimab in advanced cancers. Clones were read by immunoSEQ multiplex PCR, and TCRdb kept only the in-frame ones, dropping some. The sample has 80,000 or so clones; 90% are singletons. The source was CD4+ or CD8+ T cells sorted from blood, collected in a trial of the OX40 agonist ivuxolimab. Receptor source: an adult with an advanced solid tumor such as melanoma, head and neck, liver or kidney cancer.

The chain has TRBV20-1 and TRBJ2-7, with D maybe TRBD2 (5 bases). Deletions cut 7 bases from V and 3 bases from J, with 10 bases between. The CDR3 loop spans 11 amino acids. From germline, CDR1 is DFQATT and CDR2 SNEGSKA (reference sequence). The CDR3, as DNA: TGCAGTGGAGGGTCACGCTACGAGCAGTACTTC. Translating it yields CSGGSRYEQYF.

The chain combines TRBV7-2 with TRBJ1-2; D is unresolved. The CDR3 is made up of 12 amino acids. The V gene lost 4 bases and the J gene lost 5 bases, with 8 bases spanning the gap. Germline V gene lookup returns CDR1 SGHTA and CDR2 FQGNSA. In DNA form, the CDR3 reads TGTGCCAGCAGCTCCCCTGGATATGGCTACACCTTC. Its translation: CASSSPGYGYTF.

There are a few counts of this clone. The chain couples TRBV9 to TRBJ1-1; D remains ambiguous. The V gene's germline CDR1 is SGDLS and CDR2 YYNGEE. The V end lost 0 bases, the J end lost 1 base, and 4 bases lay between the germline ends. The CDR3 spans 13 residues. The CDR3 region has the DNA TGTGCCAGCAGCGTAGGGAGGAACACTGAAGCTTTCTTT. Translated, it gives CASSVGRNTEAFF.

The CDR3 here is CASTGDRERVLYGYTF. The CDR3 DNA reads as TGTGCCAGCACCGGGGACAGGGAAAGGGTGCTGTATGGCTACACCTTC. The chain has TRBV11-2 and TRBJ1-2, with 9 positions matching TRBD1. The trim removed 7 bases at V and 5 bases at J, leaving 14 bases unmatched. The germline gives CDR1 SGHAT, CDR2 FQNNGV. This CDR3 spans 16 amino acids.

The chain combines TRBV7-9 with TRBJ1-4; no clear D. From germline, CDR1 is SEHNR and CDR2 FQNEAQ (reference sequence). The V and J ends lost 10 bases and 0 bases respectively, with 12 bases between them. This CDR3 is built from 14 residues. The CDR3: CATDGSATNEKLFF. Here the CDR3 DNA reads TGTGCCACTGACGGGAGCGCAACTAATGAAAAACTGTTTTTT.

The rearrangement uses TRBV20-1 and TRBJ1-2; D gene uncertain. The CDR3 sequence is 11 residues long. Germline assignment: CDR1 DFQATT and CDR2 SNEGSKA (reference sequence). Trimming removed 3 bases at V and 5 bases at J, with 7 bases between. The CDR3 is CSASPGYGYTF. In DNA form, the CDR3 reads TGCAGTGCTAGCCCGGGATATGGCTACACCTTC.

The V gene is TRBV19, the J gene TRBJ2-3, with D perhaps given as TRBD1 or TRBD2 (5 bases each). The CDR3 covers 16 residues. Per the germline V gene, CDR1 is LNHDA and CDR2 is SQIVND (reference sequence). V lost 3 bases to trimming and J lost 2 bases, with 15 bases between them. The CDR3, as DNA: TGTGCCAGTAGTATCGGACCGGGGCCTCACACAGATACGCAGTATTTT. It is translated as CASSIGPGPHTDTQYF.

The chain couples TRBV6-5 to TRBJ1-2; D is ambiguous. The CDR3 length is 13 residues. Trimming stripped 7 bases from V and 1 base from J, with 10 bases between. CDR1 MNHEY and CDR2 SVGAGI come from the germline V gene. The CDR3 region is CASMSGDNYGYTF. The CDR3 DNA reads TGTGCCAGCATGAGCGGAGATAACTATGGCTACACCTTC.

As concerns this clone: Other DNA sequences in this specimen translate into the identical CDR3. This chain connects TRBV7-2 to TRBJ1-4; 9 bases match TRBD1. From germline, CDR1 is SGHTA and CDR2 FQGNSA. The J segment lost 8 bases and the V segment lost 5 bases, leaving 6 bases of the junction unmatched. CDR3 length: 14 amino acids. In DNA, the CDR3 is TGTGCCAGCAGCCTTGGACAGGGGAGCGAAAAACTGTTTTTT. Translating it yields CASSLGQGSEKLFF.

CDR3 DNA: TGCGCCAGCAGTGAGGCGCAGCTAACTCAGCCCCAGCATTTT. Amino acid sequence: CASSEAQLTQPQHF. The V gene is TRBV10-2, the J gene TRBJ1-5; D uncertain. Trimming removed 2 bases at V and 6 bases at J, with 11 bases between. This CDR3 has 14 amino acids. Germline CDR1 is WSHSY and CDR2 is SAAADI.

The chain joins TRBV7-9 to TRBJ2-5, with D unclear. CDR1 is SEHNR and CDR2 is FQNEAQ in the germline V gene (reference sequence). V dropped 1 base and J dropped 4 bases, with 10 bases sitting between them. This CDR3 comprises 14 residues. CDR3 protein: CASSLGTEGETQYF. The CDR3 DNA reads TGTGCCAGCAGCTTAGGAACAGAAGGAGAGACCCAGTACTTC.

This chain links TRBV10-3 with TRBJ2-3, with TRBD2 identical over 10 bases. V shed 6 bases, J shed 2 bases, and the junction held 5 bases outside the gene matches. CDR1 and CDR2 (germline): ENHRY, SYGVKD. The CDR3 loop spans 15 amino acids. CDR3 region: CAIRRTSGNTDTQYF. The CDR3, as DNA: TGTGCCATCAGGAGGACTAGCGGAAACACAGATACGCAGTATTTT.

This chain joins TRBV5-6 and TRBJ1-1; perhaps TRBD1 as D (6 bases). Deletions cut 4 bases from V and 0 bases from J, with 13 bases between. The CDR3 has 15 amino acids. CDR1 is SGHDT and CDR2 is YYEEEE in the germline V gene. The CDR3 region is CASSLWGLVNTEAFF. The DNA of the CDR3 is TGTGCCAGCAGCCTGTGGGGGCTGGTGAACACTGAAGCTTTCTTT.

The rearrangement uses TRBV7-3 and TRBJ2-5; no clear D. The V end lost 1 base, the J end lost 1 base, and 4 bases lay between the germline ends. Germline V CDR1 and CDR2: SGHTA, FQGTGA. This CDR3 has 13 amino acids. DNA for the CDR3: TGTGCCAGCAGCTTAAGTACCCAAGAGACCCAGTACTTC. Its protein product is CASSLSTQETQYF.

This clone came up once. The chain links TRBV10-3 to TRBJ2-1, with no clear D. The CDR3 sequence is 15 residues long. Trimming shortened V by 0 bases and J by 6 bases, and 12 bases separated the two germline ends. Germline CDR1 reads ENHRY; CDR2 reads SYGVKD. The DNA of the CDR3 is TGTGCCATCAGTGAGTCGAAGGGTTCGGGCAATGAGCAGTTCTTC. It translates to CAISESKGSGNEQFF.

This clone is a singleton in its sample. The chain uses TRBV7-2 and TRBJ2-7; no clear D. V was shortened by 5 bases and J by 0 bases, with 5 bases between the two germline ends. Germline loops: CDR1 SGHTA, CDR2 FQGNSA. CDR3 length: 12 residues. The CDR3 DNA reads TGTGCCAGCAGCCGTCTCTCCTACGAGCAGTACTTC. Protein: CASSRLSYEQYF.

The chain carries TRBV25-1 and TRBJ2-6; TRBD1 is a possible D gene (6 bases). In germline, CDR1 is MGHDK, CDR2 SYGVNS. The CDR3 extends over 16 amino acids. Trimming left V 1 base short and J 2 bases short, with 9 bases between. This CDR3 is CASSESQGTGANVLTF. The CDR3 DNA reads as TGTGCCAGCAGTGAATCACAGGGTACTGGGGCCAACGTCCTGACTTTC.

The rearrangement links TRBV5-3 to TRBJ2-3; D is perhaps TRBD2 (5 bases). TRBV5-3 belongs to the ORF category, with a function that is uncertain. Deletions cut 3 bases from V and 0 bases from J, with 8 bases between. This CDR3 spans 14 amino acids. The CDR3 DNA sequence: TGTGCCAGAAGCTCGGGGAAGAGCACAGATACGCAGTATTTT. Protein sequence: CARSSGKSTDTQYF.

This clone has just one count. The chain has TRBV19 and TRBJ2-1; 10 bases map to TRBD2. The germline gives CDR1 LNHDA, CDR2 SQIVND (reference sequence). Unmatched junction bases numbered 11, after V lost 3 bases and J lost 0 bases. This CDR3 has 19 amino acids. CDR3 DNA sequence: TGTGCCAGTAGTATGGTAGGTAGCGGGAGGTTGAGCTCCTACAATGAGCAGTTCTTC. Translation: CASSMVGSGRLSSYNEQFF.

CDR3 residues: CASSSVQGHTEAFF. The CDR3 coding sequence is TGTGCCAGCAGTTCGGTCCAGGGGCACACTGAAGCTTTCTTT. The chain combines TRBV6-5 with TRBJ1-1; D is possibly TRBD1 (6 bases). The CDR3 contains 14 residues. Germline lookup yields CDR1 MNHEY and CDR2 SVGAGI. Trimming took 4 bases from V and 3 from J, leaving 12 bases between them.

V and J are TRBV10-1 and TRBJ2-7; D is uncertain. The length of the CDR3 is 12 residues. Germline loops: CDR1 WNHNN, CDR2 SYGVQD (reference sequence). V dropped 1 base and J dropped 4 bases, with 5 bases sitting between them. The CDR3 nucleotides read TGCGCCAGCAGTGAGTACAGTTACGAGCAGTACTTC. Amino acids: CASSEYSYEQYF.

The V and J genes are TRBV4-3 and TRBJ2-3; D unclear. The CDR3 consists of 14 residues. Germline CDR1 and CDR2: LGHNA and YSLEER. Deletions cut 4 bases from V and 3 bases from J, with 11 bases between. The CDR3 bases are TGCGCCAGCAGCCTGATGGAAGAGACAGATACGCAGTATTTT. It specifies CASSLMEETDTQYF.

Here the CDR3 DNA reads TGTGCCATCATGCAGGGGCCAATGAACACTGAAGCTTTCTTT. Its protein is CAIMQGPMNTEAFF. This rearrangement joins TRBV10-3 to TRBJ1-1; possibly TRBD1 for D (6 bases). The CDR3 contains 14 residues. Germline V lookup: CDR1 ENHRY, CDR2 SYGVKD. V was shortened by 7 bases and J by 0 bases, with 12 bases between the two germline ends.

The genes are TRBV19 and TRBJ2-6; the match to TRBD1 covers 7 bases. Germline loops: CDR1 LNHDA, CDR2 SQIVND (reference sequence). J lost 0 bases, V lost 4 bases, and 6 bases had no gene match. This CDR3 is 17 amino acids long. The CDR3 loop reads CASSTGQLSSGANVLTF. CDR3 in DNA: TGTGCCAGTAGTACGGGACAGTTGAGCTCTGGGGCCAACGTCCTGACTTTC. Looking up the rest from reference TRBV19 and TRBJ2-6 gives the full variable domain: DGGITQSPKYLFRKEGQNVTLSCEQNLNHDAMYWYRQDPGQGLRLIYYSQIVNDFQKGDIAEGYSVSREKKESFPLTVTSAQKNPTAFYLCASSTGQLSSGANVLTFGAGSRLTVL.

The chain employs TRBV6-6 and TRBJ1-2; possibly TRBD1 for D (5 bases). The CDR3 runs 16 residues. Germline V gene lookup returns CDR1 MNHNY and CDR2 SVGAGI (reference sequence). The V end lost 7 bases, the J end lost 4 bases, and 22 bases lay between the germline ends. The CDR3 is CASIHDAGRSSYGYTF. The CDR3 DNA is TGTGCCAGCATTCACGACGCGGGGCGGTCAAGCTATGGCTACACCTTC.

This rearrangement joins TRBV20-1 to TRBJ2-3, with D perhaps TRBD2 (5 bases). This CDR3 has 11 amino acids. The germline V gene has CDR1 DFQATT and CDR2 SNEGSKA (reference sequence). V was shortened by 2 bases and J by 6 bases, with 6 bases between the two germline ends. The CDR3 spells CSARPGDTQYF. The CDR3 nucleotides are TGCAGTGCTAGACCGGGGGATACGCAGTATTTT.

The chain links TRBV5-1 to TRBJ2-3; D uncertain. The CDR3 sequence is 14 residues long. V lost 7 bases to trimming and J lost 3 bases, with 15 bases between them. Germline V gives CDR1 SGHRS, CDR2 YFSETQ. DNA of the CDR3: TGCGCCAGCTTCGAGGCAGGCCCTACAGATACGCAGTATTTT. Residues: CASFEAGPTDTQYF. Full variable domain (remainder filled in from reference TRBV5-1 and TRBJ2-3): KAGVTQTPRYLIKTRGQQVTLSCSPISGHRSVSWYQQTPGQGLQFLFEYFSETQRNKGNFPGRFSGRQFSNSRSEMNVSTLELGDSALYLCASFEAGPTDTQYFGPGTRLTVL.

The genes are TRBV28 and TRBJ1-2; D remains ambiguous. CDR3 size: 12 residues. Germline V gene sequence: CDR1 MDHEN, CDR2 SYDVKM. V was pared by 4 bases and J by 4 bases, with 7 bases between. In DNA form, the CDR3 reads TGTGCCAGCAGTTGGCAGCTCTATGGCTACACCTTC. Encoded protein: CASSWQLYGYTF.

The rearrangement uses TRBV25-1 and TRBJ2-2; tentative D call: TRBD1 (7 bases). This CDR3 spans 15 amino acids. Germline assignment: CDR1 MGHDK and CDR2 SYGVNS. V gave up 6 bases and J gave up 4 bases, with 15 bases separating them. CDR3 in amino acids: CASRDRQGGTGELFF. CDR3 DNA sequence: TGTGCCAGCAGGGACCGACAGGGAGGCACCGGGGAGCTGTTTTTT.

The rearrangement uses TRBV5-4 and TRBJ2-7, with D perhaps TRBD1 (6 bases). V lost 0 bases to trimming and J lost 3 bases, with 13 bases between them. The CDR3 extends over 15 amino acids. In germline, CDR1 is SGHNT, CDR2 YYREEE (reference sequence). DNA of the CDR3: TGTGCCAGCAGCTTGGGGGGGCTGAGCTACTACGAGCAGTACTTC. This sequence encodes CASSLGGLSYYEQYF.